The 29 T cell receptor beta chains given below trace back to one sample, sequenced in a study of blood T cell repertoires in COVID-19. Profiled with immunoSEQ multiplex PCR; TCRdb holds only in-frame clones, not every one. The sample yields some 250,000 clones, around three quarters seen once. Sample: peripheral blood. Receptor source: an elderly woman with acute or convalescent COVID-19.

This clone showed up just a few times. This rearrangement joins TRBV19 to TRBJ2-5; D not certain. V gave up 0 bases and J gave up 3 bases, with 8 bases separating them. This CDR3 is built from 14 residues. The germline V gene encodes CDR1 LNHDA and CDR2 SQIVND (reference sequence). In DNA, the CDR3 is TGTGCCAGTAGTATAGATCTGGCAAAAGAGACCCAGTACTTC. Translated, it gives CASSIDLAKETQYF.

Written as DNA, the CDR3 is TGTGCCAGTAGGCGGGAGGGCCTAGTAGATGAGCAGTTCTTC. As protein: CASRREGLVDEQFF. This chain uses TRBV19 with TRBJ2-1; TRBD2 agrees at 9 bases. J lost 8 bases, V lost 6 bases, and 8 bases had no gene match. From germline, CDR1 is LNHDA and CDR2 SQIVND (reference sequence). The CDR3 extends over 14 amino acids.

The DNA for the CDR3 is TGTGCCAGCAGTTCCGCCGGGACAGGGGAACGTAACTATGGCTACACCTTC. Residues: CASSSAGTGERNYGYTF. V is TRBV27 and J is TRBJ1-2, with 10 bases identical to TRBD1. CDR1 is MNHEY, CDR2 SMNVEV, per germline (reference sequence). The CDR3 runs to 17 residues. V trimming: 4 bases; J trimming: 1 base; junction bases outside the gene matches: 9.

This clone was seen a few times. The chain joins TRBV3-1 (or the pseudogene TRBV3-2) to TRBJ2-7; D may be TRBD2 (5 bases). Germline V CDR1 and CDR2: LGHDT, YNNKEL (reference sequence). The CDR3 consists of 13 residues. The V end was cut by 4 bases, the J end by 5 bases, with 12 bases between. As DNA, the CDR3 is TGTGCCAGCAGCCCTATGCTAGCCCACGAGCAGTACTTC. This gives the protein CASSPMLAHEQYF.

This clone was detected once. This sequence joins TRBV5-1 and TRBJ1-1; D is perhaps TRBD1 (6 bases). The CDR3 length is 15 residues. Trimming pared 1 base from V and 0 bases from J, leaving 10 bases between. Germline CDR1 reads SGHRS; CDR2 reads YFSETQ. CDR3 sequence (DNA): TGCGCCAGCAGCTTGTCTGGGGACATGAACACTGAAGCTTTCTTT. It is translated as CASSLSGDMNTEAFF.

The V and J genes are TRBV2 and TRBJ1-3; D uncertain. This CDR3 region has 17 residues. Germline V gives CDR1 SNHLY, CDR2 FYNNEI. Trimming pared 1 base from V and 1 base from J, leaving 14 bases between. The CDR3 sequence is CASSEVVFRTSGNTIYF. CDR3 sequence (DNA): TGTGCCAGCAGTGAAGTCGTCTTCCGAACATCTGGAAACACCATATATTTT.

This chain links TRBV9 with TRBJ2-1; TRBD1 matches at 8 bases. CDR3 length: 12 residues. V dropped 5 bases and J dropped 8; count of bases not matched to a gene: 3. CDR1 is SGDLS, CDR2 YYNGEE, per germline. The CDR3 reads CASRGQGYEQFF. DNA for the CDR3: TGTGCCAGCAGAGGACAGGGTTATGAGCAGTTCTTC.

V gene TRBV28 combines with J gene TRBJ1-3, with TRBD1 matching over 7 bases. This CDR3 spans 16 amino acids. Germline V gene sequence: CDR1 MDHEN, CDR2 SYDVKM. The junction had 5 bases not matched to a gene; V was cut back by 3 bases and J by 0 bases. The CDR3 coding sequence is TGTGCCAGCAGTTTTTCCCACAGGGGCTCTGGAAACACCATATATTTT. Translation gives CASSFSHRGSGNTIYF.

CDR3 residues: CASSDPRGIRGPAQPYEQYF. The CDR3 coding sequence is TGTGCCAGCAGTGACCCACGGGGTATCAGGGGGCCCGCCCAACCCTACGAGCAGTACTTC. The rearrangement joins TRBV6-4 to TRBJ2-7, with TRBD1 matching 8 bases. This CDR3 has 20 residues. The ends lost 2 bases at V and 2 bases at J; junction bases unmatched: 20. Germline V gene lookup returns CDR1 MRHNA and CDR2 SNTAGT.

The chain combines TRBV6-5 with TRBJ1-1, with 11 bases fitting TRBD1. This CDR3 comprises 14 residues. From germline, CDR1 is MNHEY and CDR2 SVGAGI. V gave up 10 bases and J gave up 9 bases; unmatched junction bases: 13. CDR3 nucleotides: TGTGCCACCGAATCCGGGACAGGGGGAGCCCAAGCTTTCTTT. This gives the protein CATESGTGGAQAFF.

CDR3 nucleotides: TGTGCCAGCAGACGACAGGGGGCAGGAGATACGCAGTATTTT. As protein: CASRRQGAGDTQYF. The chain has TRBV6-5 and TRBJ2-3; 10 bases line up with TRBD1. With V trimmed by 6 bases and J by 5 bases, 5 bases remained unmatched. The CDR3 runs to 14 residues. CDR1 and CDR2 (germline): MNHEY, SVGAGI.

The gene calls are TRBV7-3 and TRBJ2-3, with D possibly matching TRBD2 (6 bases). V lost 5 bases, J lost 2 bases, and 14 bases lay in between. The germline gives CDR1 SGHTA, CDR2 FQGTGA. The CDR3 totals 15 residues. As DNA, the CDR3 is TGTGCCAGCAGCCGGGACTTAGGGGCCACAGATACGCAGTATTTT. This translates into CASSRDLGATDTQYF.

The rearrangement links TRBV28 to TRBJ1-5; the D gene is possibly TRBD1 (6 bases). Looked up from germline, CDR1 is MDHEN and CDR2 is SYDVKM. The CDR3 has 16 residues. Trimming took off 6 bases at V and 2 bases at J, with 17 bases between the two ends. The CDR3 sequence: CASRPPWTAGNQPQHF. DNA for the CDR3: TGTGCCAGCAGACCCCCCTGGACAGCCGGCAATCAGCCCCAGCATTTT.

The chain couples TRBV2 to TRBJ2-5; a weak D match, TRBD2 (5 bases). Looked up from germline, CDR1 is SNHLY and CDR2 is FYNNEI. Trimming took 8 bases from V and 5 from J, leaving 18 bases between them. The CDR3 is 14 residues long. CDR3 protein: CASLRAGVGETQYF. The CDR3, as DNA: TGTGCCAGCCTTAGGGCCGGGGTGGGGGAGACCCAGTACTTC.

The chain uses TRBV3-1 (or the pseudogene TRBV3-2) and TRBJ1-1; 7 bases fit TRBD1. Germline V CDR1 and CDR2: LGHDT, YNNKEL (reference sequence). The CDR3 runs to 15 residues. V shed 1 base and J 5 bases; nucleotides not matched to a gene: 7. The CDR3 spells CASSQVGQGETEAFF. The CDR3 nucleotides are TGTGCCAGCAGCCAAGTTGGGCAGGGGGAAACTGAAGCTTTCTTT.

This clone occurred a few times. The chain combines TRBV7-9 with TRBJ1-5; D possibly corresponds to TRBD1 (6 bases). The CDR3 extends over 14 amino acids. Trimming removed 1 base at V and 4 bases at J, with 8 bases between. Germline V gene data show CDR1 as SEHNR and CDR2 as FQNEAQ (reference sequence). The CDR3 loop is CASSLGRGNQPQHF. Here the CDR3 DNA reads TGTGCCAGCAGCTTAGGTAGGGGGAATCAGCCCCAGCATTTT.

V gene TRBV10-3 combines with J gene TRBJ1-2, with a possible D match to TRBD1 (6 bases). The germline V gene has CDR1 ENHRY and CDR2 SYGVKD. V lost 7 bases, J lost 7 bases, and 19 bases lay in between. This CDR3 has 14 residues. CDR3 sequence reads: CAITAQGPPAGYTF. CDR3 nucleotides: TGTGCCATCACAGCACAGGGTCCCCCTGCTGGCTACACCTTC.

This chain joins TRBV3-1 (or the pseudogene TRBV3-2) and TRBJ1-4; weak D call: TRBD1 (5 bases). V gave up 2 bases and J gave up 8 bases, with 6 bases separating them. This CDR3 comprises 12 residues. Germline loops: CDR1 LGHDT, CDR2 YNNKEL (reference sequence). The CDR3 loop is CASSQRGEKLFF. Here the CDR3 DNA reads TGTGCCAGCAGCCAACGGGGGGAAAAACTGTTTTTT.

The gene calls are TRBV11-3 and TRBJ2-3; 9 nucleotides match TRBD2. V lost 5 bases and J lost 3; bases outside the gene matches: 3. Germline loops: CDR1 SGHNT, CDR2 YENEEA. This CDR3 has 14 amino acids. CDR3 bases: TGTGCCAGCAGCCTAAGCGGGGGGACAGATACGCAGTATTTT. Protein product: CASSLSGGTDTQYF.

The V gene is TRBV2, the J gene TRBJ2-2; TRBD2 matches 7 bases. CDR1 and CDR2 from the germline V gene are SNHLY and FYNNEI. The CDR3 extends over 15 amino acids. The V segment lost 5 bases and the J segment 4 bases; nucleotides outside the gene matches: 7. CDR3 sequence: CASSTLGGSTGELFF. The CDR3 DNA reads TGTGCCAGCAGTACCCTCGGGGGGAGCACCGGGGAGCTGTTTTTT.

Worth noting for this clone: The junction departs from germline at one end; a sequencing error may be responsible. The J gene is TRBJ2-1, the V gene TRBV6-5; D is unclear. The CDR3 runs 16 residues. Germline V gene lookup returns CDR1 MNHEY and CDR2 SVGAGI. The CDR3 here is CASSLAQSFTHNEQFF. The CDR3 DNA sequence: TGTGCCAGTAGTTTGGCCCAGTCCTTCACCCACAATGAGCAGTTCTTC.

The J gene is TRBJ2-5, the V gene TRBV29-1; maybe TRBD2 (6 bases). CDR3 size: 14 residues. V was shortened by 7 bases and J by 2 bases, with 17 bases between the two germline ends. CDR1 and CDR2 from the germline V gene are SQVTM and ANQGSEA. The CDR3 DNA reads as TGCAGCGCCGTCGGGGGATCGGCTCAAGAGACCCAGTACTTC. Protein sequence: CSAVGGSAQETQYF.

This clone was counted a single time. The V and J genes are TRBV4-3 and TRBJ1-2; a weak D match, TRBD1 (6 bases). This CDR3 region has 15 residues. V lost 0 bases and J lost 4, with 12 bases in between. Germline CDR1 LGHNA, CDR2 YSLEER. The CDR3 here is CASSQDTGLTYGYTF. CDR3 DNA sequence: TGCGCCAGCAGCCAAGACACAGGGCTCACCTATGGCTACACCTTC.

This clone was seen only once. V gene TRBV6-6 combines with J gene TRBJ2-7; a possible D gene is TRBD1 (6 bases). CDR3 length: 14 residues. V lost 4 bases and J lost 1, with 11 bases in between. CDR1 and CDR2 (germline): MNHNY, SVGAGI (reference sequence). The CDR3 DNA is TGTGCCAGCAGTTCACAGGGCCCTTCCTACGAGCAGTACTTC. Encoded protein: CASSSQGPSYEQYF.

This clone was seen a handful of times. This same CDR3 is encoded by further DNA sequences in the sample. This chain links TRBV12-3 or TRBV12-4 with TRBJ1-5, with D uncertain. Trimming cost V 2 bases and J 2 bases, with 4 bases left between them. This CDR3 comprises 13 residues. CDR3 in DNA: TGTGCCAGCAGTTTATCTGGCAATCAGCCCCAGCATTTT. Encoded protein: CASSLSGNQPQHF.

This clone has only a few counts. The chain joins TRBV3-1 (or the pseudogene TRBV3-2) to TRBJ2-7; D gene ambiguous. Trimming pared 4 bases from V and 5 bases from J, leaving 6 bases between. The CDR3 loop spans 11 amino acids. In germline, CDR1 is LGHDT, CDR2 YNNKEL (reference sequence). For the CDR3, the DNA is TGTGCCAGCAGCCCCCTAGACGAGCAGTACTTC. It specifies CASSPLDEQYF.

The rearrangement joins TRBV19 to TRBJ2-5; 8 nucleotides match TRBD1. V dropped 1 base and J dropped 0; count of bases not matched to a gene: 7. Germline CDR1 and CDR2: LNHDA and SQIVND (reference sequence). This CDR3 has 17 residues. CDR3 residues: CASSIVDRVTYQETQYF. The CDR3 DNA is TGTGCCAGTAGTATAGTGGACAGGGTCACGTACCAAGAGACCCAGTACTTC.

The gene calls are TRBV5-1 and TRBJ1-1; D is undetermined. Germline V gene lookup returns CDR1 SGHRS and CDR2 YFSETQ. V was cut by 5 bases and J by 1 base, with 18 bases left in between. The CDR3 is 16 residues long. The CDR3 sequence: CASRPDGKGGNTEAFF. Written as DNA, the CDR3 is TGCGCCAGCAGACCGGACGGGAAGGGAGGGAACACTGAAGCTTTCTTT.

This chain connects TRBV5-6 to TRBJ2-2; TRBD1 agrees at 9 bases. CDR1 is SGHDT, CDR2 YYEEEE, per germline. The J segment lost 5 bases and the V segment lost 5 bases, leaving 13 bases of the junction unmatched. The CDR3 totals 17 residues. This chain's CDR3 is CASRDYRTGEMTGELFF. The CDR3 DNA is TGTGCCAGCAGGGATTATCGGACAGGGGAGATGACCGGGGAGCTGTTTTTT. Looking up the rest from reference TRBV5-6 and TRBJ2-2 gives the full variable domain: DAGVTQSPTHLIKTRGQQVTLRCSPKSGHDTVSWYQQALGQGPQFIFQYYEEEERQRGNFPDRFSGHQFPNYSSELNVNALLLGDSALYLCASRDYRTGEMTGELFFGEGSRLTVL.